This TCR beta chain was sequenced for a study of T cell repertoires in ileal Crohn's disease. Turning to the study itself: About half of patients got postoperative therapy: about ten thiopurines, over 15 anti-TNF. General study results and limits: Compared with non-smokers, active smokers at surgery showed more clonal expansions. Clonality above 26.8% at surgery always came with endoscopic recurrence.

Per sample, approximately 540 nanograms of biopsy DNA were TCRB immunosequenced. Sequenced by immunoSEQ multiplex PCR; TCRdb stores in-frame clones only, minus some. The data contain thousands of clones, 83% of them singletons. As for this clone: The antigen is not known.

Losses at the gene ends were 1 base for V and 0 bases for J; bases not matched to a gene: 2. This CDR3 is built from 16 residues. Germline V CDR1 and CDR2: SNHLY, FYNNEI. The chain combines TRBV2 with TRBJ2-4; TRBD2 matches at 8 bases. What was sequenced was ileal tissue. This receptor was identified in an adult with Crohn's disease. In DNA form, the CDR3 reads TGTGCCAGCAGTGAAGGGCTAGCGGGAGCCAAAAACATTCAGTACTTC. It translates to CASSEGLAGAKNIQYF.